The entry below gives a single T cell receptor beta chain sequence along with its context. The data derive from a study of blood T cell repertoires in COVID-19. Study-level information: The origin of the acute and convalescent COVID-19 samples was the United States, Italy and Spain. Sources were T cells, B-cell-depleted T cells, or PBMCs; the material itself was cDNA or gDNA.

Germline lookup yields CDR1 MNHNY and CDR2 SVGAGI (reference sequence). Trimming pared 5 bases from V and 0 bases from J, leaving 7 bases between. The CDR3 totals 14 residues. Sequencing was performed with immunoSEQ multiplex PCR; in TCRdb, only in-frame clones are kept and a portion is missing. The sample consists of over 85,000 clones, about nine tenths of them appearing once. The sequencing sample was made of peripheral blood. The chain combines TRBV6-6 with TRBJ2-2; tentatively, D is TRBD1 (5 bases). The receptor was derived from a man younger than 30 with acute or convalescent COVID-19. The CDR3 here is CASSRGPNTGELFF. In DNA form, the CDR3 reads TGTGCCAGCAGTAGGGGCCCGAACACCGGGGAGCTGTTTTTT.